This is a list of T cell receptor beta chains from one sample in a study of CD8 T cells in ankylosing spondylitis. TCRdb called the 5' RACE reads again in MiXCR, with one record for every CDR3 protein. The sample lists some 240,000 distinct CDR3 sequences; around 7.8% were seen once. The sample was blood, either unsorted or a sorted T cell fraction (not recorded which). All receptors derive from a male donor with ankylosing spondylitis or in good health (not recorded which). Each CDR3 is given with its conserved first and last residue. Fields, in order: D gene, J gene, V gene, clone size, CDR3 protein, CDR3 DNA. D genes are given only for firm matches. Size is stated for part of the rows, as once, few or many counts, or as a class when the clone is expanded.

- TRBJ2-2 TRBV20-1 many CSAPPSLNTGELFF TGCAGTGCACCCCCGAGCCTGAACACCGGGGAGCTGTTTTTT
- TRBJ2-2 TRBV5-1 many CASSLSRELFF TGCGCCAGCAGCTTGTCCAGGGAGCTGTTTTTT
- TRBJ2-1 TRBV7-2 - CASSSSTGPQFF TGTGCCAGCAGCTCCAGCACGGGACCCCAGTTCTTC
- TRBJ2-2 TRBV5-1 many CASSLVSGHTGELFF TGCGCCAGCAGCTTGGTATCAGGCCACACCGGGGAGCTGTTTTTT
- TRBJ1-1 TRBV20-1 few CSASGNGEPNTEAFF TGCAGTGCCAGTGGGAATGGAGAACCGAACACTGAAGCTTTCTTT
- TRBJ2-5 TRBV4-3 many CASSQDRDQETQYF TGCGCCAGCAGCCAAGACAGGGACCAAGAGACCCAGTACTTC
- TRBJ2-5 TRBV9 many CASSVEPGQETQYF TGTGCCAGCAGCGTAGAGCCGGGGCAAGAGACCCAGTACTTC
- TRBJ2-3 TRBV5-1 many CASSLLAGDTQYF TGCGCCAGCAGCTTGCTCGCGGGGGATACGCAGTATTTT
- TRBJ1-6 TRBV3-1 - CASSRSNSPLHF TGTGCCAGCAGCCGGAGTAATTCACCCCTCCACTTT
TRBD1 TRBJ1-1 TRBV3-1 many CASSPTGTGERNTEAFF TGTGCCAGCAGTCCTACCGGGACAGGGGAACGGAACACTGAAGCTTTCTTT
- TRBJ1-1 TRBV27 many CASSLEGIQVGMGTEAFF TGTGCCAGCAGCCTGGAGGGGATCCAGGTTGGGATGGGGACTGAAGCTTTCTTT
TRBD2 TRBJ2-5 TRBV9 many CASSVGSGSGETQYF TGTGCCAGCAGCGTAGGAAGCGGGAGTGGGGAGACCCAGTACTTC
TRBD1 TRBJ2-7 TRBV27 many CASSSTGPYEQYF TGTGCCAGCAGTTCGACAGGGCCATACGAGCAGTACTTC
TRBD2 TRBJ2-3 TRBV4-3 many CASSQEAAAGGHTDTQYF TGCGCCAGCAGCCAAGAAGCCGCAGCGGGGGGTCACACAGATACGCAGTATTTT
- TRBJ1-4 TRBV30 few CAWSVLRTGFATNEKLFF TGTGCCTGGAGTGTACTCCGGACGGGATTTGCAACTAATGAAAAACTGTTTTTT
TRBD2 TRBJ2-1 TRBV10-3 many CASLGSGGPYNEQFF TGTGCCTCGCTCGGGAGCGGGGGGCCGTACAATGAGCAGTTCTTC
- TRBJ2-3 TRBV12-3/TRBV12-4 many CASSFSGADTDTQYF TGTGCCAGCAGTTTCTCAGGGGCTGACACAGATACGCAGTATTTT
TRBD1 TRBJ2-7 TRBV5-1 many CASSFSTGVDEQYF TGCGCCAGCAGCTTTTCGACAGGGGTGGACGAGCAGTACTTC
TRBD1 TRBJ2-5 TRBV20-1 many CSAPKGTGYRETQYF TGCAGTGCACCCAAAGGGACAGGGTATCGAGAGACCCAGTACTTC
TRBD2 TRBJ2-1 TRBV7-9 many CASSPPREGEQFF TGTGCCAGCAGCCCTCCTAGGGAGGGGGAGCAGTTCTTC
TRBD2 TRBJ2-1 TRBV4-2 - CASSRIGTSNEQFF TGTGCCAGCAGCCGTATAGGGACTAGCAATGAGCAGTTCTTC
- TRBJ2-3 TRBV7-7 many CASSRDITDTQYF TGTGCTAGCAGCCGGGACATCACAGATACGCAGTATTTT
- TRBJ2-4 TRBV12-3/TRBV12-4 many CASSLRAIAKNIQYF TGTGCCAGCAGTTTACGGGCTATAGCCAAAAACATTCAGTACTTC